These T cell receptor beta chains were read from a single sample in a study of cytomegalovirus exposure and HLA in healthy donors. Profiled with immunoSEQ multiplex PCR; TCRdb holds only in-frame clones, not every one. The sample gives approximately 100,000 clones, roughly 76% of which show up once; roughly 12% is in the top ten. The sequenced sample was PBMCs. These receptors were obtained from a woman in her forties in good health and CMV-seropositive. The CDR3 runs from the conserved cysteine through the conserved F or W. The D gene is left open where the match is weak. Size tells how often a clone was seen (once, few, many) or the class of an expanded clone, and some rows leave it out.

clone_size: .
v_call: TRBV5-4
d_call: .
j_call: TRBJ1-6
cdr3_nt: TGTGCCAGCGGACAGCCAGATAATTCACCCCTCCACTTT
cdr3_aa: CASGQPDNSPLHF

clone_size: .
v_call: TRBV27
d_call: TRBD1
j_call: TRBJ2-1
cdr3_nt: TGTGCCAGCAGCGGACAGGAAAGCTCCTACAATGAGCAGTTCTTC
cdr3_aa: CASSGQESSYNEQFF

clone_size: .
v_call: TRBV27
d_call: .
j_call: TRBJ1-1
cdr3_nt: TGTGCCAGCAAGGACAGAGAGAACACTGAAGCTTTCTTT
cdr3_aa: CASKDRENTEAFF

clone_size: .
v_call: TRBV6-1
d_call: TRBD2
j_call: TRBJ2-1
cdr3_nt: TGTGCCAGCATCCAAAGCGGGGATGAGCAGTTCTTC
cdr3_aa: CASIQSGDEQFF

clone_size: .
v_call: TRBV5-1
d_call: TRBD1
j_call: TRBJ2-2
cdr3_nt: TGCGCCAGCAGCTCGACAGGGGGGAACACCGGGGAGCTGTTTTTT
cdr3_aa: CASSSTGGNTGELFF

clone_size: .
v_call: TRBV4-1
d_call: TRBD1
j_call: TRBJ1-6
cdr3_nt: TGCGCCAGCGGCGGGACAGGGCAACGTAATTCACCCCTCCACTTT
cdr3_aa: CASGGTGQRNSPLHF

clone_size: .
v_call: TRBV5-1
d_call: .
j_call: TRBJ2-7
cdr3_nt: TGCGCCAGCAGCTCACAGGGTAGTCCCTACGAGCAGTACTTC
cdr3_aa: CASSSQGSPYEQYF

clone_size: once
v_call: TRBV6-5
d_call: .
j_call: TRBJ1-3
cdr3_nt: TGTGCCAGCAGTCCCCGGGAGGAAGGAAACACCATATATTTT
cdr3_aa: CASSPREEGNTIYF

clone_size: .
v_call: TRBV5-4
d_call: .
j_call: TRBJ2-1
cdr3_nt: TGTGCCAGCAGCTTGGCCTCGGTGTCCTACAATGAGCAGTTCTTC
cdr3_aa: CASSLASVSYNEQFF

clone_size: .
v_call: TRBV6-5
d_call: .
j_call: TRBJ1-1
cdr3_nt: TGTGCCAGCAGCACGGGGGTTGAAGCTTTCTTT
cdr3_aa: CASSTGVEAFF